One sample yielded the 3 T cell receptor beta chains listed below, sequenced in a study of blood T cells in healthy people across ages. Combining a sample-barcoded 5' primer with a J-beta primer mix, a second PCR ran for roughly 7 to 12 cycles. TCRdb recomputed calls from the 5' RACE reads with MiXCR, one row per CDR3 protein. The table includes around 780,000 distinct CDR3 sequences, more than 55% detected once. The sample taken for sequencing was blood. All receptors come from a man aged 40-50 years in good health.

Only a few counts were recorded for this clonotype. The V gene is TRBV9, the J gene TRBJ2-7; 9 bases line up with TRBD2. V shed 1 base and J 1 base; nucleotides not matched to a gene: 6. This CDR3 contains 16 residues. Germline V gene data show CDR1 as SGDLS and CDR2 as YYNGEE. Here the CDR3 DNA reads TGTGCCAGCAGCGTATCTAGCGGGGTAAAATCCTACGAGCAGTACTTC. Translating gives CASSVSSGVKSYEQYF.

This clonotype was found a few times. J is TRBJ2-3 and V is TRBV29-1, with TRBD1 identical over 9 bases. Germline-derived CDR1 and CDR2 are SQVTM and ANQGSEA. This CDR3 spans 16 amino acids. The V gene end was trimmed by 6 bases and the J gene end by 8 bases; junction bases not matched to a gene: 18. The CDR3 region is CSVHGMDRGVSGTQYF. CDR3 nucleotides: TGCAGCGTCCACGGGATGGACAGGGGAGTTTCGGGTACGCAGTATTTT.

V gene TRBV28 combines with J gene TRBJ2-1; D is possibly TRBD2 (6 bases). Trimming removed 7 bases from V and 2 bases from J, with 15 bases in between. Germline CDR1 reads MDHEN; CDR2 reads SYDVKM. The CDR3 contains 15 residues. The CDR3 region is CASILGGITYNEQFF. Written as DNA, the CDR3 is TGTGCCAGCATACTAGGCGGGATTACCTACAATGAGCAGTTCTTC.